This passage covers 27 T cell receptor beta chains from one sample sequenced in a study of CD8 T cells in Susac syndrome. Reverse transcription of roughly 0.5 to 1 ug RNA was carried out with random hexamers. TCRdb re-analysed the immunoSEQ multiplex PCR reads in MiXCR, keeping a single row per CDR3 protein. This sample has 150,000 to 200,000 distinct CDR3 sequences; 90% to 95% occur once, and the top ten carry approximately 0.11%. The sequencing input was CD4+ T cells from PBMCs. These receptors originate from a human donor with Susac syndrome.

The chain employs TRBV20-1 and TRBJ2-3, with 9 bases lining up with TRBD1. The CDR3 contains 14 residues. CDR1 is DFQATT, CDR2 SNEGSKA, per germline (reference sequence). The junction had 10 bases not matched to a gene; V was cut back by 5 bases and J by 7 bases. CDR3 DNA: TGCAGTGCTGGGTCCCGGGACAGGGTACATACGCAGTATTTT. Translated: CSAGSRDRVHTQYF.

The chain links TRBV10-3 to TRBJ2-7; TRBD2 matches at 8 bases. Germline CDR1 and CDR2: ENHRY and SYGVKD. With V trimmed by 8 bases and J by 5 bases, 2 bases remained unmatched. This CDR3 has 11 residues. The CDR3 coding sequence is TGTGCCATCTCGGGGGGGGACGAGCAGTACTTC. Protein: CAISGGDEQYF.

The chain employs TRBV7-9 and TRBJ2-7; no definite D call. CDR1 and CDR2 from the germline V gene are SEHNR and FQNEAQ (reference sequence). The CDR3 extends over 13 amino acids. The V and J ends lost 5 bases and 7 bases respectively, with 15 bases between them. The DNA of the CDR3 is TGTGCCAGCAGCCCTGGGATGTTAGAAGAGCAGTACTTC. Translated: CASSPGMLEEQYF. The complete variable domain, with remaining parts taken from reference TRBV7-9 and TRBJ2-7, reads DTGVSQNPRHKITKRGQNVTFRCDPISEHNRLYWYRQTLGQGPEFLTYFQNEAQLEKSRLLSDRFSAERPKGSFSTLEIQRTEQGDSAMYLCASSPGMLEEQYFGPGTRLTVT.

The V call is TRBV7-2, the J call TRBJ2-5, with a possible D match to TRBD1 (5 bases). CDR3 length: 16 amino acids. Trimming stripped 5 bases from V and 0 bases from J, with 16 bases between. Germline V gene lookup returns CDR1 SGHTA and CDR2 FQGNSA. This chain's CDR3 is CASSPRAGSYQETQYF. In DNA form, the CDR3 reads TGTGCCAGCAGCCCCAGGGCAGGGTCGTACCAAGAGACCCAGTACTTC.

The CDR3 DNA is TGCAGTGCGACCGCGGGGGATCTCACAGATACGCAGTATTTT. Translating it yields CSATAGDLTDTQYF. The rearrangement links TRBV20-1 to TRBJ2-3; TRBD2 aligns across 7 bases. V lost 6 bases and J lost 2; bases outside the gene matches: 8. In germline, CDR1 is DFQATT, CDR2 SNEGSKA (reference sequence). The length of the CDR3 is 14 residues.

The chain employs TRBV24-1 and TRBJ2-5; 7 bases line up with TRBD2. Looked up from germline, CDR1 is KGHDR and CDR2 is SFDVKD. The V and J ends lost 4 bases and 5 bases, in that order; junction bases with no gene match: 12. The CDR3 runs to 16 residues. CDR3 sequence reads: CATSDVRLAWSETQYF. CDR3 nucleotides: TGTGCCACCAGTGACGTGAGACTAGCTTGGTCGGAGACCCAGTACTTC.

V is TRBV29-1 and J is TRBJ2-3; 9 bases are a match to TRBD1. Germline V gene lookup returns CDR1 SQVTM and CDR2 ANQGSEA. V dropped 6 bases and J dropped 3; count of bases not matched to a gene: 7. This CDR3 has 14 amino acids. In DNA form, the CDR3 reads TGCAGCGTCACCGGGACAGGGAATACAGATACGCAGTATTTT. Its translation: CSVTGTGNTDTQYF.

This chain joins TRBV10-3 and TRBJ2-3; 14 nucleotides agree with TRBD2. CDR3 size: 16 residues. Germline V gene data show CDR1 as ENHRY and CDR2 as SYGVKD. J gave up 5 bases and V 6 bases, and 7 bases lay outside the gene matches. Here the CDR3 reads CAISVTSGGAGDTQYF. CDR3 bases: TGTGCCATCAGCGTGACTAGCGGGGGGGCAGGAGATACGCAGTATTTT.

This clonotype was seen once. The V and J genes are TRBV15 and TRBJ1-5; tentatively, D is TRBD1 (6 bases). Trimming took 2 bases from V and 7 from J, leaving 15 bases between them. The germline CDR1 and CDR2 sequences are LNHNV and YYDKDF (reference sequence). This CDR3 is 15 amino acids long. CDR3 sequence: CATSRRVGGPQPQHF. The CDR3 coding sequence is TGTGCCACCAGCAGAAGAGTGGGGGGGCCACAGCCCCAGCATTTT.

This chain joins TRBV7-2 and TRBJ2-1; 12 bases line up with TRBD2. This CDR3 is 17 amino acids long. The J segment lost 7 bases and the V segment lost 2 bases, leaving 9 bases of the junction unmatched. CDR1 is SGHTA, CDR2 FQGNSA, per germline. The DNA for the CDR3 is TGTGCCAGCAGCTTATTGGCTAGCGGGGGGGGGAGGAATGAGCAGTTCTTC. This codes for CASSLLASGGGRNEQFF.

This CDR3 is CASTPRGRGRGETQYF. The CDR3 region has the DNA TGCGCCAGCACTCCCCGCGGCAGGGGGCGAGGGGAGACCCAGTACTTC. The chain combines TRBV5-1 with TRBJ2-5, with TRBD1 matching 8 bases. The germline gives CDR1 SGHRS, CDR2 YFSETQ. The CDR3 contains 16 residues. J lost 5 bases, V lost 6 bases, and 15 bases had no gene match.

The rearrangement uses TRBV5-6 and TRBJ1-6, with D possibly TRBD1 on 5 matching bases. Germline assignment: CDR1 SGHDT and CDR2 YYEEEE. This CDR3 spans 16 amino acids. V dropped 4 bases and J dropped 7 bases, with 18 bases sitting between them. This CDR3 is CASSGGGTALNSPLHF. As DNA, the CDR3 is TGTGCCAGCAGCGGAGGTGGGACTGCCCTAAATTCACCCCTCCACTTT.

This chain connects TRBV2 to TRBJ2-7, with TRBD2 matching over 10 bases. The junction had 0 bases not matched to a gene; V was cut back by 6 bases and J by 4 bases. Germline CDR1 is SNHLY and CDR2 is FYNNEI. CDR3 length: 12 residues. The CDR3: CASRLAGYEQYF. CDR3 sequence (DNA): TGTGCCAGCAGACTAGCGGGGTACGAGCAGTACTTC.

The rearrangement joins TRBV6-2 or TRBV6-3 to TRBJ2-3; D possibly corresponds to TRBD1 (6 bases). Trimming left V 2 bases short and J 2 bases short, with 14 bases between. This CDR3 region has 16 residues. Per the germline V gene, CDR1 is MNHEY and CDR2 is SVGEGT. This CDR3 reads CASSYRDNDYTDTQYF. CDR3 DNA: TGTGCCAGCAGTTACCGGGACAACGACTACACAGATACGCAGTATTTT.

This chain joins TRBV20-1 and TRBJ2-7, with D possibly matching TRBD1 (5 bases). The germline V and J ends were trimmed by 6 bases and 0 bases, with 15 bases remaining between them. In germline, CDR1 is DFQATT, CDR2 SNEGSKA (reference sequence). The CDR3 is 14 residues long. The CDR3 reads CSAIRDRFSYEQYF. Written as DNA, the CDR3 is TGCAGTGCCATTAGAGACAGATTCTCCTACGAGCAGTACTTC.

This chain joins TRBV27 and TRBJ2-5; 7 bases fit TRBD2. Germline trimming cut 8 bases from V and 5 bases from J; bases unmatched to any gene: 5. CDR3 size: 12 residues. Germline CDR1 and CDR2: MNHEY and SMNVEV (reference sequence). CDR3 sequence: CASRRRGETQYF. CDR3 sequence (DNA): TGTGCCAGCCGTCGGCGGGGGGAGACCCAGTACTTC.

This clonotype has a single count. The chain couples TRBV5-1 to TRBJ2-2, with 7 bases aligning to TRBD1. The CDR3 has 15 residues. The germline gives CDR1 SGHRS, CDR2 YFSETQ. J gave up 6 bases and V 4 bases, and 9 bases lay outside the gene matches. CDR3 sequence (DNA): TGCGCCAGCAGCCACGGAGACAGGGCGGCCGGGGAGCTGTTTTTT. It translates to CASSHGDRAAGELFF.

The genes are TRBV10-3 and TRBJ2-7, with TRBD1 matching over 7 bases. J was trimmed by 3 bases and V by 10 bases; bases with no gene match: 12. This CDR3 is built from 14 residues. In germline, CDR1 is ENHRY, CDR2 SYGVKD. The CDR3 DNA is TGTGCCACCACTTCACCCGGGACAGACTACGAGCAGTACTTC. Amino acids: CATTSPGTDYEQYF.

V and J are TRBV4-2 and TRBJ2-7, with D tentatively TRBD2 (5 bases). Germline CDR1 and CDR2: LGHNA and YNFKEQ. The CDR3 has 13 residues. V was pared by 4 bases and J by 5 bases, with 12 bases between. CDR3 nucleotide sequence: TGTGCCAGCAGCCGAAATAGGGAGAACGAGCAGTACTTC. It codes for CASSRNRENEQYF.

The V call is TRBV7-9, the J call TRBJ2-7, with D perhaps TRBD1 (6 bases). Germline loops: CDR1 SEHNR, CDR2 FQNEAQ (reference sequence). There are 14 residues in the CDR3. V dropped 5 bases and J dropped 1 base, with 12 bases sitting between them. The CDR3 bases are TGTGCCAGCAGCATCGACAGGACGTCCTACGAGCAGTACTTC. Translated, it gives CASSIDRTSYEQYF.

This clonotype was seen only a few times. The genes are TRBV29-1 and TRBJ1-1; maybe TRBD1 (5 bases). The germline CDR1 and CDR2 sequences are SQVTM and ANQGSEA. V lost 1 base and J lost 2, with 8 bases in between. The CDR3 runs to 13 residues. The CDR3 loop is CSVEVQGNTEAFF. The CDR3 DNA is TGCAGCGTTGAAGTTCAGGGAAACACTGAAGCTTTCTTT.

This clonotype was seen once. The chain is built from TRBV6-5 and TRBJ2-7, with no clear D. The CDR3 runs 13 residues. Trimming took 6 bases from V and 11 from J, leaving 20 bases between them. Germline V gene lookup returns CDR1 MNHEY and CDR2 SVGAGI. The CDR3 loop reads CASRIPTGMKEYF. CDR3 coding DNA: TGTGCCAGCAGAATACCGACGGGCATGAAGGAGTACTTC.

The chain employs TRBV27 and TRBJ1-1; 7 positions match TRBD1. Germline V gives CDR1 MNHEY, CDR2 SMNVEV (reference sequence). This CDR3 has 16 amino acids. V lost 0 bases and J lost 5; bases outside the gene matches: 9. CDR3 bases: TGTGCCAGCAGTTTATCCCCCCCCGACAGGGTTACTGAAGCTTTCTTT. Amino acids: CASSLSPPDRVTEAFF.

The chain couples TRBV2 to TRBJ1-5; weak D call: TRBD1 (6 bases). Trimming took 6 bases from V and 2 from J, leaving 14 bases between them. The length of the CDR3 is 15 residues. Germline CDR1 reads SNHLY; CDR2 reads FYNNEI. The CDR3 loop reads CASSGGQRGNQPQHF. The CDR3 region has the DNA TGTGCCAGCAGCGGAGGACAGAGAGGCAATCAGCCCCAGCATTTT. Drawing the rest from reference TRBV2 and TRBJ1-5, the complete variable domain is EPEVTQTPSHQVTQMGQEVILRCVPISNHLYFYWYRQILGQKVEFLVSFYNNEISEKSEIFDDQFSVERPDGSNFTLKIRSTKLEDSAMYFCASSGGQRGNQPQHFGDGTRLSIL.

V usage is TRBV25-1 and J usage is TRBJ1-4; no definite D call. The germline V and J ends were trimmed by 1 base and 8 bases, with 11 bases remaining between them. This CDR3 comprises 14 residues. Germline CDR1 MGHDK, CDR2 SYGVNS. CDR3 nucleotide sequence: TGTGCCAGCAGTGAATTAGGACGGGGAGAAAAACTGTTTTTT. Protein sequence: CASSELGRGEKLFF.

This chain uses TRBV12-3 or TRBV12-4 with TRBJ1-5; D remains ambiguous. V shed 1 base and J shed 4 bases, with 11 bases lying between them. The CDR3 length is 15 residues. DNA for the CDR3: TGTGCCAGCAGTTTAGGACGAGGGTCTAATCAGCCCCAGCATTTT. As protein: CASSLGRGSNQPQHF.

This chain uses TRBV6-5 with TRBJ2-3; D gene unclear. V lost 4 bases to trimming and J lost 6 bases, with 8 bases between them. Germline V CDR1 and CDR2: MNHEY, SVGAGI. This CDR3 is built from 12 residues. CDR3 region: CASSFSRDTQYF. CDR3 bases: TGTGCCAGCAGTTTCTCTAGGGATACGCAGTATTTT.